What follows describes a single T cell receptor (beta chain). Antigen: not known. The data were taken from a study of cytomegalovirus exposure and HLA in healthy donors. Overall study: Samples from HLA-typed donors yielded about 85 million unique TCRs in an early data release. Findings and caveats of the study: Rarity marked most TCR sequences, yet some public TCRs occurred in many donors.

Donors showed nominal health when sampled, although they likely had unrecorded immune exposures. CDR3 length: 14 residues. Germline lookup yields CDR1 GTSNPN and CDR2 SVGIG (reference sequence). Trimming stripped 3 bases from V and 3 bases from J, with 14 bases between. Vbeta (60) and Jbeta (13) primers were used in the PCR. TCRdb's copy holds only in-frame clones and misses some; the assay was immunoSEQ multiplex PCR. The table records some 150,000 clones, 76% of them present only once. This chain uses TRBV30 with TRBJ1-1; D might be TRBD1 (6 bases). The sequenced sample was PBMCs. The TCR sequence derives from a man aged 18 to 30 in good health and CMV-seronegative. The CDR3 protein is CAWSDIEGDTEAFF. CDR3 coding DNA: TGTGCCTGGAGCGACATCGAGGGGGACACTGAAGCTTTCTTT.